These T cell receptor beta chains were read from a single sample in a study of control samples from healthy donors and cancer patients. Data came from immunoSEQ multiplex PCR; TCRdb stores just in-frame clones and leaves some out. The repertoire holds 200,000 or so clones, with roughly 94% as singletons. Sequenced sample: blood. Receptors originate from a man aged 45 to 65 in good health. CDR3s include the opening cysteine and the closing phenylalanine or tryptophan. Fields, in order: clone size, V gene, D gene, J gene, CDR3 protein, CDR3 DNA. D genes are given only for firm matches. Clone size is not always given. Where it is, it says once, few, many or a class for expanded clones.

abundance: NA
v_gene: TRBV5-1
d_gene: TRBD1
j_gene: TRBJ2-2
CDR3aa: CASSLEGQGRGELFF
CDR3nt: TGCGCCAGCAGCTTGGAGGGACAGGGGAGGGGGGAGCTGTTTTTT

abundance: NA
v_gene: TRBV7-9
d_gene: NA
j_gene: TRBJ1-3
CDR3aa: CASSLWVDRMLSSGNTIYF
CDR3nt: TGTGCCAGCAGCTTATGGGTCGACAGGATGCTAAGCTCTGGAAACACCATATATTTT

abundance: NA
v_gene: TRBV5-1
d_gene: NA
j_gene: TRBJ2-5
CDR3aa: CASSPGPGETQYF
CDR3nt: TGCGCCAGCAGCCCAGGCCCGGGAGAGACCCAGTACTTC

abundance: NA
v_gene: TRBV6-5
d_gene: TRBD1
j_gene: TRBJ2-7
CDR3aa: CASTGQGRDEQYF
CDR3nt: TGTGCCAGCACGGGACAGGGGCGTGACGAGCAGTACTTC

abundance: NA
v_gene: TRBV18
d_gene: NA
j_gene: TRBJ1-1
CDR3aa: CASSPPEGASTEAFF
CDR3nt: TGTGCCAGCTCACCACCCGAAGGGGCGAGTACTGAAGCTTTCTTT

abundance: NA
v_gene: TRBV18
d_gene: TRBD1
j_gene: TRBJ1-3
CDR3aa: CASSQDRETGNTIYF
CDR3nt: TGTGCCAGCTCCCAGGACAGGGAAACTGGAAACACCATATATTTT

abundance: NA
v_gene: TRBV5-1
d_gene: NA
j_gene: TRBJ1-6
CDR3aa: CASSQGTLNSPLHF
CDR3nt: TGCGCCAGCAGCCAGGGGACTCTCAATTCACCCCTCCACTTT

abundance: NA
v_gene: TRBV5-1
d_gene: TRBD1
j_gene: TRBJ2-1
CDR3aa: CASISGTGIYNEQFF
CDR3nt: TGCGCCAGCATCTCGGGGACAGGGATTTACAATGAGCAGTTCTTC

abundance: NA
v_gene: TRBV5-5
d_gene: NA
j_gene: TRBJ1-1
CDR3aa: CASSLEEGRPEAFF
CDR3nt: TGTGCCAGCAGCTTGGAGGAGGGGAGGCCTGAAGCTTTCTTT

abundance: NA
v_gene: TRBV7-9
d_gene: NA
j_gene: TRBJ2-3
CDR3aa: CASSFGGDTQYF
CDR3nt: TGTGCCAGCAGCTTCGGGGGAGATACGCAGTATTTT

abundance: NA
v_gene: TRBV28
d_gene: NA
j_gene: TRBJ2-2
CDR3aa: CASSYMGDTGELFF
CDR3nt: TGTGCCAGCAGCTACATGGGGGACACCGGGGAGCTGTTTTTT

abundance: NA
v_gene: TRBV18
d_gene: NA
j_gene: TRBJ1-4
CDR3aa: CASSPGQDFNEKLFF
CDR3nt: TGTGCCAGCTCACCGGGGCAGGATTTTAATGAAAAACTGTTTTTT

abundance: NA
v_gene: TRBV5-1
d_gene: NA
j_gene: TRBJ2-3
CDR3aa: CASSLGPPSGTDTQYF
CDR3nt: TGCGCCAGCAGCTTGGGGCCACCTAGCGGCACAGATACGCAGTATTTT

abundance: once
v_gene: TRBV6-5
d_gene: NA
j_gene: TRBJ1-1
CDR3aa: CASRRGSANTEAFF
CDR3nt: TGTGCCAGCAGAAGAGGGTCGGCGAACACTGAAGCTTTCTTT

abundance: NA
v_gene: TRBV5-1
d_gene: NA
j_gene: TRBJ1-1
CDR3aa: CASSEGPEAFF
CDR3nt: TGCGCCAGCAGCGAGGGCCCAGAAGCTTTCTTT

abundance: NA
v_gene: TRBV6-5
d_gene: NA
j_gene: TRBJ1-2
CDR3aa: CASRRETFGQFGYTF
CDR3nt: TGTGCCAGCAGACGGGAAACATTCGGACAGTTCGGCTACACCTTC

abundance: NA
v_gene: TRBV7-2
d_gene: TRBD1
j_gene: TRBJ1-2
CDR3aa: CASSLQGGYGYTF
CDR3nt: TGTGCCAGCAGTTTGCAGGGGGGGTATGGCTACACCTTC

abundance: NA
v_gene: TRBV21-1
d_gene: NA
j_gene: TRBJ2-2
CDR3aa: CASSKDSATHRGELFF
CDR3nt: TGTGCCAGCAGCAAAGATTCGGCTACTCACCGCGGGGAGCTGTTTTTT

abundance: NA
v_gene: TRBV4-1
d_gene: TRBD1
j_gene: TRBJ1-6
CDR3aa: CASSAQGAVYSPLHF
CDR3nt: TGCGCCAGCAGCGCACAGGGGGCGGTGTATTCACCCCTCCACTTT

abundance: NA
v_gene: TRBV3-1/TRBV3-2
d_gene: NA
j_gene: TRBJ1-6
CDR3aa: CASRKGESPLHF
CDR3nt: TGTGCCAGCCGAAAGGGGGAATCACCCCTCCACTTT

abundance: NA
v_gene: TRBV19
d_gene: TRBD1
j_gene: TRBJ2-4
CDR3aa: CASSIGQGVKNIQYF
CDR3nt: TGTGCCAGTAGTATCGGACAGGGGGTCAAAAACATTCAGTACTTC

abundance: NA
v_gene: TRBV10-3
d_gene: NA
j_gene: TRBJ1-2
CDR3aa: CAISEANRGWGYTF
CDR3nt: TGTGCCATCAGTGAGGCGAACAGAGGATGGGGCTACACCTTC

abundance: NA
v_gene: TRBV5-4
d_gene: NA
j_gene: TRBJ2-6
CDR3aa: CASSFYLGANVLTF
CDR3nt: TGTGCCAGCAGCTTTTATCTAGGGGCCAACGTCCTGACTTTC

abundance: NA
v_gene: TRBV19
d_gene: NA
j_gene: TRBJ1-2
CDR3aa: CASSIDRSQGYTF
CDR3nt: TGTGCCAGTAGTATCGACAGGTCCCAGGGCTACACCTTC

abundance: NA
v_gene: TRBV24-1
d_gene: NA
j_gene: TRBJ2-7
CDR3aa: CATLLDSYENDYEQYF
CDR3nt: TGTGCCACCCTTTTAGACAGCTACGAGAACGACTACGAGCAGTACTTC

abundance: NA
v_gene: TRBV4-1
d_gene: NA
j_gene: TRBJ1-5
CDR3aa: CASSHTSGGSNQPQHF
CDR3nt: TGCGCCAGCAGCCACACGTCTGGGGGTAGCAATCAGCCCCAGCATTTT

abundance: NA
v_gene: TRBV24-1
d_gene: NA
j_gene: TRBJ2-3
CDR3aa: CATSDRTTDTQYF
CDR3nt: TGTGCCACCAGTGACAGGACAACAGATACGCAGTATTTT

abundance: once
v_gene: TRBV19
d_gene: TRBD1
j_gene: TRBJ1-2
CDR3aa: CASSAHRDREDGYTF
CDR3nt: TGTGCCAGTAGTGCCCACCGGGACAGGGAGGATGGCTACACCTTC